This T cell receptor (beta chain) was recovered during a study of cytomegalovirus exposure and HLA in healthy donors. Across the study: Ancestry clustering placed more than 65% of several hundred genotyped donors in the Caucasian-associated cluster.

Notes on the study in general: Later work associated roughly 17,000 TCR beta sequences with HLA alleles at 0.05 false discovery rate. For most TCR beta V segments, an earlier analysis put the productive rate at about 87% or about 30% of the time.

In the case of this clone: Its antigen is still unknown.

Both 60 Vbeta primers and 13 Jbeta primers went into the PCR. The assay was immunoSEQ multiplex PCR, and TCRdb's table has in-frame clones only and misses some. The sample consists of tens of thousands of clones, around three fifths of them appearing once. V lost 4 bases, J lost 10 bases, and 5 bases stayed unmatched. The V gene's germline CDR1 is GTSNPN and CDR2 SVGIG (reference sequence). This CDR3 spans 13 amino acids. The rearrangement links TRBV30 to TRBJ1-6; 9 positions match TRBD1. The sample was PBMCs. The clonotype comes from a woman aged 45-60 years in good health and CMV-seropositive. The CDR3 loop reads CAWKRDRVSPLHF. As DNA, the CDR3 is TGTGCCTGGAAACGGGACAGGGTGTCACCCCTCCACTTT.